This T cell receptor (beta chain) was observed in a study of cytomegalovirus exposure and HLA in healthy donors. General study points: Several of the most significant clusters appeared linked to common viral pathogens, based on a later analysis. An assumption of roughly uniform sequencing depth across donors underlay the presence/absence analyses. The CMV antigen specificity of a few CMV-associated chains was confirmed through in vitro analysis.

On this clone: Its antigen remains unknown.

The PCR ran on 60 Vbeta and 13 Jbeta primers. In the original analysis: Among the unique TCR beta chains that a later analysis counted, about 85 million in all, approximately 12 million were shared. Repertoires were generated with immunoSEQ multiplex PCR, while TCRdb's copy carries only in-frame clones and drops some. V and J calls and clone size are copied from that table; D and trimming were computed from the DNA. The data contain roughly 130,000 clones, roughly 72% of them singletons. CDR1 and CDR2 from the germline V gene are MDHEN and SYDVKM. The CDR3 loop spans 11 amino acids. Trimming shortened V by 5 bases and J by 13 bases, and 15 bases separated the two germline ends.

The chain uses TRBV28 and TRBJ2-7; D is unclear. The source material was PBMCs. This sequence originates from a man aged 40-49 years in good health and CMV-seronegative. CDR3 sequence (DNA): TGTGCCAGCAGTCTGAAGGAGATACGATACTTC. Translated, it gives CASSLKEIRYF.